This TCR beta chain was sequenced in a study of early T cells in non-severe SARS-CoV-2 infection. TCRdb recomputed calls from the 5' RACE reads with MiXCR, one row per CDR3 protein. Counted here are about 97,000 distinct CDR3 sequences, around 13% occurring once; the ten biggest clones make up 6% to 7.5%. Sequenced: whole blood. The TCR originated in an adult who was a healthcare worker with PCR-confirmed SARS-CoV-2 infection or an uninfected control (not recorded which).

CDR3 DNA sequence: TGTGCCTGGAGCATCCGAGAAAAACTGTTTTTT. It specifies CAWSIREKLFF. The chain carries TRBV30 and TRBJ1-4; D not resolved. Trimming removed 3 bases at V and 8 bases at J, with 7 bases between. The CDR3 length is 11 residues. From germline, CDR1 is GTSNPN and CDR2 SVGIG (reference sequence).